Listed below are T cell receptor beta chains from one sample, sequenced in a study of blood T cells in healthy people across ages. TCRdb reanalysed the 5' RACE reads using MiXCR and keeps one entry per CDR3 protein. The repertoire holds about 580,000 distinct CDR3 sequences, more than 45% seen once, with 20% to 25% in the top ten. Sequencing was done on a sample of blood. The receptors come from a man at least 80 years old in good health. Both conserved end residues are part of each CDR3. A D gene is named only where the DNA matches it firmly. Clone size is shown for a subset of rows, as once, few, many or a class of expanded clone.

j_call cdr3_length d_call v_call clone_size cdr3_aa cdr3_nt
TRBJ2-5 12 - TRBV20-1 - CGGKQAVDEQYF TGCGGTGGAAAGCAGGCGGTCGATGAGCAGTACTTC
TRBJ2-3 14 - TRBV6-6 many CASSPVLGTDTQYF TGTGCCAGCAGTCCCGTCCTCGGCACGGATACGCAGTATTTT
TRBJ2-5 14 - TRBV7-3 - CASSLTGVQETQYF TGTGCCAGCAGCTTAACAGGGGTCCAAGAGACCCAGTACTTC
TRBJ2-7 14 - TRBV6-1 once CASRGRRDGYEQYF TGTGCCAGCAGGGGGAGGAGGGACGGCTACGAGCAGTACTTC
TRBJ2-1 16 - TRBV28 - CASSFPRDSPPNEQFF TGTGCCAGCAGTTTTCCCCGGGACTCTCCCCCCAATGAGCAGTTCTTC
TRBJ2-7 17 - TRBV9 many CASSPDGSPRPSYEQYF TGTGCCAGCAGCCCAGACGGGTCCCCCCGACCATCCTACGAGCAGTACTTC
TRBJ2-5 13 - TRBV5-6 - CVSSLDQQETQYF TGTGTCAGCAGCTTGGACCAACAAGAGACCCAGTACTTC
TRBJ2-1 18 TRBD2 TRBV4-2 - CASSQGSSGRHSYNEQFF TGTGCCAGCAGCCAAGGGTCTAGCGGTCGCCACTCCTACAATGAGCAGTTCTTC
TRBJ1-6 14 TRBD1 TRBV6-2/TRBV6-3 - CASSLGTGYSPLHF TGTGCCAGCAGTTTGGGGACAGGATATTCACCCCTCCACTTT
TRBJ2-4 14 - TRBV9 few CASSVGGRGNIQYF TGTGCCAGCAGCGTAGGCGGGCGGGGAAACATTCAGTACTTC
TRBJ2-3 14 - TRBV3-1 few CASSFSLGGDTQYF TGTGCCAGCAGCTTCTCGTTGGGAGGAGATACGCAGTATTTT
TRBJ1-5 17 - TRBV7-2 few CASSLVGHTNNNQPQHF TGTGCCAGCAGCTTAGTAGGGCATACCAACAACAATCAGCCCCAGCATTTT
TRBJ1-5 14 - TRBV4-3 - CASSQDRSNQPQHF TGCGCCAGCAGCCAAGACAGGAGCAATCAGCCCCAGCATTTT
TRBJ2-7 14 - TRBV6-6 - CASSLTESSYEQYF TGTGCCAGCAGTTTGACTGAGAGCTCCTACGAGCAGTACTTC
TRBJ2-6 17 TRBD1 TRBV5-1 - CASSTNRGPTGANVLTF TGCGCCAGCAGCACAAACAGGGGGCCCACTGGGGCCAACGTCCTGACTTTC
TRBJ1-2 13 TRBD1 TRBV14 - CASSRDREVGYTF TGTGCCAGCAGCCGAGACAGGGAGGTTGGCTACACCTTC
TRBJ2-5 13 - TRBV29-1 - CSIRQGGQETQYF TGCAGCATCCGACAGGGAGGGCAAGAGACCCAGTACTTC
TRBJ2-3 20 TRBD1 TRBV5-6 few CASSTRRYIRDRGAIDTQYF TGTGCCAGCAGCACCCGGCGTTATATCCGGGACAGGGGCGCCATAGATACGCAGTATTTT
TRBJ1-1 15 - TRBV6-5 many CASSPAPGANTEAFF TGTGCCAGCAGCCCCGCGCCGGGGGCGAACACTGAAGCTTTCTTT
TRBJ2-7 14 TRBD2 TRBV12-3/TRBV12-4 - CASSFGGSEDEQYF TGTGCCAGCAGTTTTGGCGGGAGTGAGGACGAGCAGTACTTC
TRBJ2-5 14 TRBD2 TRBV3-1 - CASEEAGVQETQYF TGTGCCAGCGAAGAAGCGGGGGTCCAAGAGACCCAGTACTTC
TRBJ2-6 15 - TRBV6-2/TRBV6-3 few CASSYRRVGANVLTF TGTGCCAGCAGTTACCGCAGGGTTGGGGCCAACGTCCTGACTTTC
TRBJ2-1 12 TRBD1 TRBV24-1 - CAVSGDRPGQFF TGTGCCGTATCAGGGGACAGGCCAGGGCAGTTCTTC
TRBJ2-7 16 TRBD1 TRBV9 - CASSGTGTGSDYEQYF TGTGCCAGCAGCGGAACAGGGACAGGGAGCGACTACGAGCAGTACTTC
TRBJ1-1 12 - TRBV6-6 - CASSVQRTGAFF TGTGCCAGCAGTGTCCAGAGAACTGGAGCTTTCTTT
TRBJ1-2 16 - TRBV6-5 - CASSYSHSGANYGYTF TGTGCCAGCAGTTACTCTCACTCTGGGGCTAACTATGGCTACACCTTC
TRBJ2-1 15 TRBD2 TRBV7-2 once CASSRGRSSYNEQFF TGTGCCAGCAGCCGCGGGAGAAGCTCCTACAATGAGCAGTTCTTC
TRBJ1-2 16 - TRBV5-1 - CASSLGARSPSYGYTF TGCGCCAGCAGCTTGGGGGCCAGATCCCCTAGCTATGGCTACACCTTC
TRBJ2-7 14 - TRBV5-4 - CASSLTLTFDEQYF TGTGCCAGCAGCTTAACACTGACTTTCGACGAGCAGTACTTC
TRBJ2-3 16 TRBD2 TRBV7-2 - CASSLDSGPRTDTQYF TGTGCCAGCAGCTTGGATAGCGGGCCTCGCACCGATACGCAGTATTTT
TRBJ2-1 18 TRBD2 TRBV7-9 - CASSLRTSGVSSYNEQFF TGTGCCAGCAGCTTAAGAACTAGCGGGGTGAGCTCCTACAATGAGCAGTTCTTC
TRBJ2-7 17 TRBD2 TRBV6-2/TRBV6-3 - CASTLRPTSEKPYEQYF TGTGCCAGCACCCTTCGCCCTACTAGCGAGAAACCTTACGAGCAGTACTTC
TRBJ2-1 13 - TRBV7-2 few CASSLALLNEQFF TGTGCCAGCAGCTTAGCACTCCTCAATGAGCAGTTCTTC
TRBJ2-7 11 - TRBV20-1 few CSADSFYEQYF TGCAGTGCTGACAGTTTCTACGAGCAGTACTTC
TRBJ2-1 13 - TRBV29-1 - CSATPGAGNEQFF TGCAGCGCTACCCCCGGGGCAGGCAATGAGCAGTTCTTC
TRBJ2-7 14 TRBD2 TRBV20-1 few CSAPDTSGRDEQYF TGCAGTGCTCCGGATACTAGCGGGAGGGACGAGCAGTACTTC
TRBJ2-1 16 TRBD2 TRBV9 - CASSLTGTSETNEQFF TGTGCCAGCAGCTTAACCGGGACTAGCGAGACCAATGAGCAGTTCTTC
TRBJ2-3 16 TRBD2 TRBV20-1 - CSARLAGITSTDTQYF TGCAGTGCTAGACTAGCGGGGATTACTAGCACAGATACGCAGTATTTT
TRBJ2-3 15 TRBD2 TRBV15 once CATSRDAGGPDTQYF TGTGCCACCAGCAGAGATGCGGGGGGCCCAGATACGCAGTATTTT
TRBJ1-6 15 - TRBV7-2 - CASSYAKVLGSPLHF TGTGCCAGCAGCTATGCGAAGGTCCTGGGTTCACCCCTCCACTTT
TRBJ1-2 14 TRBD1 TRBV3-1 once CASSQVEGAGGYTF TGTGCCAGCAGCCAAGTGGAGGGGGCGGGGGGCTACACCTTC
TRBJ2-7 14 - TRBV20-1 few CSARGQGDHGEQYF TGCAGTGCCAGAGGCCAGGGTGATCACGGCGAGCAGTACTTC
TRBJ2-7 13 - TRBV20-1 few CSARAPRGYEQYF TGCAGTGCTAGGGCCCCCAGGGGCTACGAGCAGTACTTC
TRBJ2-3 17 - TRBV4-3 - CASSQDRGSALTDTQYF TGCGCCAGCAGCCAAGACCGAGGAAGTGCCCTCACAGATACGCAGTATTTT
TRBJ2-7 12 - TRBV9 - CASSALWGEQYF TGTGCCAGCAGCGCCTTGTGGGGCGAGCAGTACTTC
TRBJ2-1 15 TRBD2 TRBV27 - CASSLLAEVHNEQFF TGTGCCAGCAGTTTGCTAGCGGAAGTCCACAATGAGCAGTTCTTC
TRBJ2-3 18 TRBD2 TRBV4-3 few CASSLRTGTSGGTDTQYF TGCGCCAGCAGCCTACGTACCGGGACTAGCGGAGGCACAGATACGCAGTATTTT
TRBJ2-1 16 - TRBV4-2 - CASSTQTGDAYNEQFF TGTGCCAGCAGCACACAAACAGGAGACGCCTACAATGAGCAGTTCTTC
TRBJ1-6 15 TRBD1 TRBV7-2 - CASSFPGQGNSPLHF TGTGCCAGCAGCTTCCCAGGACAGGGAAATTCACCCCTCCACTTT
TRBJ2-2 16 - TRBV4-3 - CASSQDFGTDTGELFF TGCGCCAGCAGCCAAGATTTCGGGACGGACACCGGGGAGCTGTTTTTT